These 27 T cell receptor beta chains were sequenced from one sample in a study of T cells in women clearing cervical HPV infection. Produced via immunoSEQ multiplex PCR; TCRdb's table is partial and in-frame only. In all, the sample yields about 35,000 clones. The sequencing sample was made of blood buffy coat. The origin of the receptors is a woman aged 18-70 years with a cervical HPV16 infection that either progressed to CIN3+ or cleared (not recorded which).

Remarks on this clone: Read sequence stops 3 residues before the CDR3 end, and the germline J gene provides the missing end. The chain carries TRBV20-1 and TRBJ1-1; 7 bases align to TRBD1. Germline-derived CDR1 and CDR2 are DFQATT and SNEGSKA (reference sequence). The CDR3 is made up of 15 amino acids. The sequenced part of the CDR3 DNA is TGCAGTGCTCCCCCGTCGGGACAGCTTACTCAAGAA. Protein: CSAPPSGQLTQE. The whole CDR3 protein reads CSAPPSGQLTQEAFF.

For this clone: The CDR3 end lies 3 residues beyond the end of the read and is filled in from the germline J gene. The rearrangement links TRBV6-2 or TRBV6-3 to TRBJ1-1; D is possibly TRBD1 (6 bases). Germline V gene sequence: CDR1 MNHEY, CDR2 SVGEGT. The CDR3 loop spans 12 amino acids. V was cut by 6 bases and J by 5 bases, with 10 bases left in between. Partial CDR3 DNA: TGTGCCAGCAGCAGGACAGAAACTGAA. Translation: CASSRTETE. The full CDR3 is CASSRTETEAFF.

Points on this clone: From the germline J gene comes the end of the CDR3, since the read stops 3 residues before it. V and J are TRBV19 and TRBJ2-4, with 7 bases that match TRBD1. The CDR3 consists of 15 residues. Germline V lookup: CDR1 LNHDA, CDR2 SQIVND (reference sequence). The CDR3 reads CASSISARQGHGQYF. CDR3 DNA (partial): TGTGCCAGTAGTATTTCGGCTAGACAGGGACATGGT.

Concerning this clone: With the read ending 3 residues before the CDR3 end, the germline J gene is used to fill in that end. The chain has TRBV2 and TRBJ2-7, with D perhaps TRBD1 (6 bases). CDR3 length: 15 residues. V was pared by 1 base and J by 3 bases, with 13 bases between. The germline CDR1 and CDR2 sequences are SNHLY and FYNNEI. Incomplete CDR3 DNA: TGTGCCAGCAGTGAAGGGGGGCAGGGTTACTACGAG. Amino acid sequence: CASSEGGQGYYE. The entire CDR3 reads CASSEGGQGYYEQYF.

This CDR3 is CASNTGEETQYF. CDR3 DNA, as far as it was read: TGTGCCAGCAATACGGGGGAAGAGACC. The rearrangement joins TRBV12-3 or TRBV12-4 to TRBJ2-5; the D gene is possibly TRBD2 (6 bases). Read data end 3 residues before the CDR3 end; the end is taken from the germline J gene. The V and J ends lost 7 bases and 3 bases respectively, with 9 bases between them. This CDR3 has 12 amino acids.

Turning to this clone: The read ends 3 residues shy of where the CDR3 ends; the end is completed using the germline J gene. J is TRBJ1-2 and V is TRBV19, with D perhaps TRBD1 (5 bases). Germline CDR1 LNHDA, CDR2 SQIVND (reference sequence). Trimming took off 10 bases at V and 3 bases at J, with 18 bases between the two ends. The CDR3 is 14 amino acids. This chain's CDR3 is CANGGGRRYYGYTF. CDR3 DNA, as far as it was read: TGTGCCAATGGGGGGGGACGGCGATACTATGGC.

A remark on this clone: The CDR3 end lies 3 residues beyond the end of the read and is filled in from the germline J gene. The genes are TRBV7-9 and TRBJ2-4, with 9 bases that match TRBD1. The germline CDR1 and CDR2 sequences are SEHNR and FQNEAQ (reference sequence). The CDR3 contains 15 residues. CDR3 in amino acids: CASSSPGTGFYGQYF. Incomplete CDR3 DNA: TGTGCCAGCAGCAGCCCAGGGACAGGGTTCTATGGT.

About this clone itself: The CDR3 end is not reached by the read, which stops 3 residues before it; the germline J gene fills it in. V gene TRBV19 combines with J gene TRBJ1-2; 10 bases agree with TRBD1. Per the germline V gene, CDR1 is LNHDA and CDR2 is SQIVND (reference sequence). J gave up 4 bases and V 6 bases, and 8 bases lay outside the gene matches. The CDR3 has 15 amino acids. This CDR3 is CASRDGQGDFYGYTF. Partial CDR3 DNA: TGTGCCAGTAGGGACGGACAGGGGGATTTCTATGGC.

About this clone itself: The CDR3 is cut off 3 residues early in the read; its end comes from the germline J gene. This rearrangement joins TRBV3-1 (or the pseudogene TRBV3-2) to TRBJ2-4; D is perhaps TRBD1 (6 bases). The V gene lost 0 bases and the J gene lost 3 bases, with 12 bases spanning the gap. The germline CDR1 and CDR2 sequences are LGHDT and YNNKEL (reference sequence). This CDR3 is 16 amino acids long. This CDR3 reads CASSQEYGTYKNIQYF. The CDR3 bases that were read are TGTGCCAGCAGCCAAGAGTACGGGACATACAAAAACATT.

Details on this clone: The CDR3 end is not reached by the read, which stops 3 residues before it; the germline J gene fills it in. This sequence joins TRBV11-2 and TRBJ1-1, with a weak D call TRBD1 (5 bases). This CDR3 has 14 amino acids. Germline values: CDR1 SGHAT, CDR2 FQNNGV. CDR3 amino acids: CASSLGWGGDGAFF. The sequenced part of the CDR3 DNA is TGTGCCAGCAGCTTAGGGTGGGGCGGGGATGGC.

CDR3 sequence reads: CASSPLTRGTDTQYF. The part of the CDR3 DNA that was read is TGTGCCAGCAGCCCCCTAACTAGGGGGACAGATACG. V usage is TRBV7-2 and J usage is TRBJ2-3, with D possibly matching TRBD1 (6 bases). The read stops 3 residues short of the end of the CDR3; the missing end is completed from the germline J gene. The CDR3 totals 15 residues. The V and J ends lost 5 bases and 3 bases respectively, with 15 bases between them. Germline assignment: CDR1 SGHTA and CDR2 FQGNSA.

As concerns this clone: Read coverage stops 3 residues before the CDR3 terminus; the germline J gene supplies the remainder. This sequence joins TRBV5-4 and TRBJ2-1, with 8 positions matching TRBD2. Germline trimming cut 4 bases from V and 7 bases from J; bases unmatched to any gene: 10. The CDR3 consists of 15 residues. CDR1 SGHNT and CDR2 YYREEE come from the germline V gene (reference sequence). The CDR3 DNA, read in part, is TGTGCCAGCAGCCCGGGGACTAGTCGGAGTAATGAG. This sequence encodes CASSPGTSRSNE. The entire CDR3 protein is CASSPGTSRSNEQFF.

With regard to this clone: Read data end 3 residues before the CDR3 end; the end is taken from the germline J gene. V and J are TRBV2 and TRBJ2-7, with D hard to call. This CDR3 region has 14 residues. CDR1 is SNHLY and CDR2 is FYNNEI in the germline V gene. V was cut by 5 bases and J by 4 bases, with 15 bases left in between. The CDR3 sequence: CASSRESTRYEQYF. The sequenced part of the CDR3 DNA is TGTGCCAGCAGTAGAGAATCCACCAGGTACGAG.

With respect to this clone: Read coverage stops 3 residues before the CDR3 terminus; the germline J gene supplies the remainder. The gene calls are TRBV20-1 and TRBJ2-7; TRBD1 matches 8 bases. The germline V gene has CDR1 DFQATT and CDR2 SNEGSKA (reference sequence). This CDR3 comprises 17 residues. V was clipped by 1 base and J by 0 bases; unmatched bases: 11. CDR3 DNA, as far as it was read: TGCAGTGCTAGAGGCGTCTCGGCAGGGGGCTCCTCCTACGAG. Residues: CSARGVSAGGSSYE. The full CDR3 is CSARGVSAGGSSYEQYF.

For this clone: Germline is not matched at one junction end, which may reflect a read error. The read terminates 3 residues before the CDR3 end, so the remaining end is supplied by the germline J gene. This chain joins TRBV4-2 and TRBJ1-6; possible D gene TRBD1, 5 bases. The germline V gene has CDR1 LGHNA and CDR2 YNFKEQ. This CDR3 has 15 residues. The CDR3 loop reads CASSQKQEAHSPLHF. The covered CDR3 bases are TGCGCCAGCAGCCAAAAACAGGAGGCGCATTCACCC.

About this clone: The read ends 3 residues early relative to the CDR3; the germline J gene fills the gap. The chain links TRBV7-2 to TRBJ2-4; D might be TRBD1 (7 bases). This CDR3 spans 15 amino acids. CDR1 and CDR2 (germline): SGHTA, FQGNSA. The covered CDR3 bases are TGTGCCAGCAGCGGGGGGACAGATACTAACTATGGT. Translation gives CASSGGTDTNYG. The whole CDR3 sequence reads CASSGGTDTNYGQYF.

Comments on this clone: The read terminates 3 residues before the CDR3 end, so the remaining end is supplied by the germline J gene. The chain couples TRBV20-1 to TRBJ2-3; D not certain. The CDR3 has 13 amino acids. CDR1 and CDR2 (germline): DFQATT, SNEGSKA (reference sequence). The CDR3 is CSARRPPHTTQYF. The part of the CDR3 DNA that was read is TGCAGTGCTAGAAGGCCCCCCCATACGACG.

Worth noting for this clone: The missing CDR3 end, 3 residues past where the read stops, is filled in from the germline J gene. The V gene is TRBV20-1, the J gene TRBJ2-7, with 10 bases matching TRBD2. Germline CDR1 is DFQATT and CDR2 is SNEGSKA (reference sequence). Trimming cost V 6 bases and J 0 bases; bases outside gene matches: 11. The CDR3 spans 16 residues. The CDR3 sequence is CSAPGWASGSSYEQYF. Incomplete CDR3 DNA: TGCAGTGCCCCGGGCTGGGCTAGCGGGAGCTCCTACGAG.

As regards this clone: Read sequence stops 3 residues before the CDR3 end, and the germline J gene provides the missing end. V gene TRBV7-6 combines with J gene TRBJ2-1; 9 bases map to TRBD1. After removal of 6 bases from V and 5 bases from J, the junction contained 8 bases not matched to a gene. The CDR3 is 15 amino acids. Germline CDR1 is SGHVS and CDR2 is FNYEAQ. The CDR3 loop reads CASRQGTGLNNEQFF. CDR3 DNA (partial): TGTGCCAGCAGGCAAGGGACAGGGCTGAACAATGAG.

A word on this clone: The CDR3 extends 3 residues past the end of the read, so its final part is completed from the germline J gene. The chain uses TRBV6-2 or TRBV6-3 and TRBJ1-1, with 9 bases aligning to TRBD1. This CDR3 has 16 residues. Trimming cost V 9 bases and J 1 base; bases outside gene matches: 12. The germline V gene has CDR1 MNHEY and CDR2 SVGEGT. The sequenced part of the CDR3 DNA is TGTGCCAGTACACCGGGACAGGGCTGGACGAACACTGAA. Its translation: CASTPGQGWTNTE. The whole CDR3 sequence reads CASTPGQGWTNTEAFF.

The CDR3 protein is CASSYILGGGSHQPQYF. The DNA read from the CDR3 is TGTGCCAGCAGTTACATTTTAGGTGGGGGCTCTCATCAGCCG. The V gene is TRBV6-2 or TRBV6-3, the J gene TRBJ2-3, with a tentative D call TRBD1 (6 bases). The DNA ends 3 residues before the CDR3 does, and the rest of the CDR3 is filled in from the germline J gene. Germline V CDR1 and CDR2: MNHEY, SVGEGT. CDR3 length: 17 amino acids.

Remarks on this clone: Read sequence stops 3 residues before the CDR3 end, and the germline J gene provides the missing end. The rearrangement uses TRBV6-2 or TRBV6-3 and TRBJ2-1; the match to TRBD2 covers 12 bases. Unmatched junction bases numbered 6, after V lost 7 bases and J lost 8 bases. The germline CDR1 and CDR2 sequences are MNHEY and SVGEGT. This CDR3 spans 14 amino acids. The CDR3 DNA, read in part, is TGTGCCAGCAAACTAGCGGGGGGTTCTTATGAG. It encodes CASKLAGGSYE. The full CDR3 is CASKLAGGSYEQFF.

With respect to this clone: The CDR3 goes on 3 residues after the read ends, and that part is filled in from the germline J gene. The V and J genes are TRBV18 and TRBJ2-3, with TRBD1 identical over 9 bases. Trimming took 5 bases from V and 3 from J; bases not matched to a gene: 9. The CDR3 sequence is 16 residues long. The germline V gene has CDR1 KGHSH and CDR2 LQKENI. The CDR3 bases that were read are TGTGCCAGCTCAAAAATATCGGGACAGGGAACAGATACG. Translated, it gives CASSKISGQGTDT. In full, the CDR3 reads CASSKISGQGTDTQYF.

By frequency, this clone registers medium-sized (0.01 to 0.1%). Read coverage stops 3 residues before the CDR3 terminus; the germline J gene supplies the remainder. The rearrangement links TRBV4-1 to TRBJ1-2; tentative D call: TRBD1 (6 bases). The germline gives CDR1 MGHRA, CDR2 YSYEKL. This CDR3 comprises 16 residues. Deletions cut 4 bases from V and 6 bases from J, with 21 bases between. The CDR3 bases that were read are TGCGCCAGCAGCCGACGGATACTACAGGGAGGCAATGGC. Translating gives CASSRRILQGGNG. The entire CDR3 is CASSRRILQGGNGYTF.

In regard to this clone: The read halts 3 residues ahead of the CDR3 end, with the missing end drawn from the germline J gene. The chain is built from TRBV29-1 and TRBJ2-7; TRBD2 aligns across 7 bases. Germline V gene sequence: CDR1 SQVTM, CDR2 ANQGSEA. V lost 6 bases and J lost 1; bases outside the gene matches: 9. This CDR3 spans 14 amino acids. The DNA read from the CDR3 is TGCAGCGTCCACGTGGCTAGCGGTTCCTACGAG. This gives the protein CSVHVASGSYE. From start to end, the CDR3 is CSVHVASGSYEQYF.

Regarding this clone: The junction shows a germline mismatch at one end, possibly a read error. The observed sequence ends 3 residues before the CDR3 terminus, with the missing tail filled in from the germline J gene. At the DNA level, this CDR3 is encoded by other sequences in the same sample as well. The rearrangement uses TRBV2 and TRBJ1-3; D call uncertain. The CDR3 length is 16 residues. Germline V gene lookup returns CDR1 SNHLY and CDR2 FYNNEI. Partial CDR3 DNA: TGTGCCAGCAAGGGTTCAGTTGTTGCCTCTGGAAACACA. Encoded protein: CASKGSVVASGNT. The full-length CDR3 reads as CASKGSVVASGNTIYF. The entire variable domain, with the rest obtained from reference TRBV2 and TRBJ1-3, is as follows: EPEVTQTPSHQVTQMGQEVILRCVPISNHLYFYWYRQILGQKVEFLVSFYNNEISEKSEIFDDQFSVERPDGSNFTLKIRSTKLEDSAMYFCASKGSVVASGNTIYFGEGSWLTVV.

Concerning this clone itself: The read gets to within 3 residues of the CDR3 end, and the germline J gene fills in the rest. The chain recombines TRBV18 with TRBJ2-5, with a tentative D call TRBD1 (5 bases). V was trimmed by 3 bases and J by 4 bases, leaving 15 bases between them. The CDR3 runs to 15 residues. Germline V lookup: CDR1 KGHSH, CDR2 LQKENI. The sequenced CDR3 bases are TGTGCCAGCTCACCTCCATCAGGGCTCCCAGAGACC. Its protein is CASSPPSGLPET. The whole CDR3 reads CASSPPSGLPETQYF.